This T cell receptor beta chain came from a study of blood T cell repertoires in COVID-19. CDR3 length equals 14 residues. The germline CDR1 and CDR2 sequences are MNHNS and SASEGT. Germline trimming cut 0 bases from V and 9 bases from J; bases unmatched to any gene: 5. Here immunoSEQ multiplex PCR was the method, and the copy in TCRdb shows in-frame clones only, minus some. Here the sample spans about 100,000 clones, about 87% being singletons. The Seattle patients joined while their infection was active and were tracked longitudinally afterward. The chain employs TRBV6-1 and TRBJ1-5, with 7 bases aligning to TRBD1. The specimen sequenced was peripheral blood. This sequence was found in a human donor with COVID-19, enrolled during active disease. The donor label of this sample is uncertain. CDR3 loop: CASSEAQGPGPQHF. The CDR3 DNA reads as TGTGCCAGCAGTGAAGCACAGGGGCCTGGGCCCCAGCATTTT.